The source of this TCR beta chain is a study of T-cell memory formation after mild COVID-19. Study information: Clustering of TCRs was largely donor specific. Study-wide points: Most CD4+ clones that shrank were in CM and EM, while CD8+ ones turned up in EMRA. Cross-reactive memory appears to have joined, as suggested by some responding clones showing up in pre-infection memory.

5'RACE primed at constant segments yielded TCR alpha and TCR beta cDNA libraries bearing sample barcodes and UMIs. TCRdb used MiXCR to reprocess the 5' RACE reads, holding one entry per CDR3 protein. The sample carries around 390,000 distinct CDR3 sequences, more than 15% recorded once. This CDR3 contains 14 residues. Trimming removed 6 bases at V and 2 bases at J, with 12 bases between. Looked up from germline, CDR1 is MNHEY and CDR2 is SVGAGI. About this clonotype itself: What it binds is unknown.

The source material was PBMCs or a T cell subset sorted from them (not recorded which). The receptor's source is a man between 18 and 29 years old who had mild COVID-19 (a few samples of this study predate the infection). Cell type and time point are not known. The chain has TRBV6-5 and TRBJ2-3, with a weak D call TRBD2 (6 bases). CDR3 DNA sequence: TGTGCCAGCAGGGCTAGCGACGACACAGATACGCAGTATTTT. Translation: CASRASDDTDTQYF.